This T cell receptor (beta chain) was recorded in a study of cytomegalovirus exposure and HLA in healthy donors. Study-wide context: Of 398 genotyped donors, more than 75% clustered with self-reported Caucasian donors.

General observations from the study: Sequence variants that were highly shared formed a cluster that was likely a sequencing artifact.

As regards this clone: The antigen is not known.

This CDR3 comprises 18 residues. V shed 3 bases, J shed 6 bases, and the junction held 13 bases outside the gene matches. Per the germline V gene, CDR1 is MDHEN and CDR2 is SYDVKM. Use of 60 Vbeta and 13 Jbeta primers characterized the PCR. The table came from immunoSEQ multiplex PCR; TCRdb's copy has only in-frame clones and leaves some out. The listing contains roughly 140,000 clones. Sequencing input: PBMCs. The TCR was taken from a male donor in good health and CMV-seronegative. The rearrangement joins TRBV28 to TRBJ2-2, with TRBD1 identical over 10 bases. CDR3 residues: CASSFLGIGQGVSGELFF. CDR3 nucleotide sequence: TGTGCCAGCAGTTTCTTAGGAATAGGACAGGGGGTTTCCGGGGAGCTGTTTTTT.